Shown below are 19 T cell receptor beta chains from a single sample sequenced in a study of blood T cell repertoires in COVID-19. The data were produced by immunoSEQ multiplex PCR, yet TCRdb's version contains in-frame clones alone and is incomplete. The top ten hold 15% of the sample, which has about 97,000 clones, 87% seen once. The sequencing input was peripheral blood. Receptors originate from a human donor in a cohort sampled during active COVID-19.

V usage is TRBV28 and J usage is TRBJ1-1; the match to TRBD1 covers 8 bases. V lost 5 bases and J lost 0; bases outside the gene matches: 8. The CDR3 runs to 16 residues. Germline CDR1 reads MDHEN; CDR2 reads SYDVKM. The CDR3 loop is CASSPGTGLMNTEAFF. The CDR3 nucleotides are TGTGCCAGCAGTCCGGGGACAGGACTTATGAACACTGAAGCTTTCTTT. Full variable domain (outside the CDR3, taken from reference TRBV28 and TRBJ1-1): DVKVTQSSRYLVKRTGEKVFLECVQDMDHENMFWYRQDPGLGLRLIYFSYDVKMKEKGDIPEGYSVSREKKERFSLILESASTNQTSMYLCASSPGTGLMNTEAFFGQGTRLTVV.

This chain joins TRBV9 and TRBJ1-1, with D unclear. The CDR3 extends over 14 amino acids. Germline CDR1 reads SGDLS; CDR2 reads YYNGEE. V lost 4 bases and J 5 bases, leaving 15 bases between the germline ends. The chain's CDR3 is CASSPSRQVTEAFF. CDR3 DNA: TGTGCCAGCAGCCCATCCAGGCAGGTTACTGAAGCTTTCTTT. The whole variable domain, filled in from reference TRBV9 and TRBJ1-1, reads DSGVTQTPKHLITATGQRVTLRCSPRSGDLSVYWYQQSLDQGLQFLIQYYNGEERAKGNILERFSAQQFPDLHSELNLSSLELGDSALYFCASSPSRQVTEAFFGQGTRLTVV.

The gene calls are TRBV27 and TRBJ2-7, with 14 bases identical to TRBD2. The junction had 12 bases not matched to a gene; V was cut back by 5 bases and J by 0 bases. The CDR3 sequence is 19 residues long. From germline, CDR1 is MNHEY and CDR2 SMNVEV (reference sequence). The CDR3 DNA reads as TGTGCCAGCAGTGCACAAACGGGACTAGCGGGAGTAGCCTCCTACGAGCAGTACTTC. Its protein is CASSAQTGLAGVASYEQYF.

The V call is TRBV5-4, the J call TRBJ2-1; 10 nucleotides match TRBD2. V was clipped by 3 bases and J by 4 bases; unmatched bases: 7. Germline lookup yields CDR1 SGHNT and CDR2 YYREEE (reference sequence). The length of the CDR3 is 16 residues. The CDR3 sequence: CASSSAGGPRYNEQFF. DNA for the CDR3: TGTGCCAGCAGCTCAGCGGGAGGGCCGAGGTACAATGAGCAGTTCTTC. Variable domain in full (rest from reference TRBV5-4 and TRBJ2-1): ETGVTQSPTHLIKTRGQQVTLRCSSQSGHNTVSWYQQALGQGPQFIFQYYREEENGRGNFPPRFSGLQFPNYSSELNVNALELDDSALYLCASSSAGGPRYNEQFFGPGTRLTVL.

This clone has more than one count but fewer than ten. The genes are TRBV10-1 and TRBJ2-1; TRBD2 matches at 7 bases. V was pared by 4 bases and J by 1 base, with 4 bases of the junction left unmatched. Germline-derived CDR1 and CDR2 are WNHNN and SYGVQD (reference sequence). The CDR3 loop spans 15 amino acids. The CDR3 bases are TGCGCCAGCAGTGGTCTAGCGGAGTCCTACAATGAGCAGTTCTTC. Residues: CASSGLAESYNEQFF.

The DNA for the CDR3 is TGTGCCAGCAGCTTTAGCGGGAGGTACGAGCAGTACTTC. Protein: CASSFSGRYEQYF. The chain uses TRBV7-2 and TRBJ2-7, with 10 bases lining up with TRBD2. This CDR3 region has 13 residues. CDR1 and CDR2 from the germline V gene are SGHTA and FQGNSA. After removal of 3 bases from V and 4 bases from J, the junction contained 0 bases not matched to a gene.

This chain links TRBV5-1 with TRBJ2-2; perhaps TRBD2 as D (6 bases). Trimming took 5 bases from V and 5 from J, leaving 13 bases between them. Germline loops: CDR1 SGHRS, CDR2 YFSETQ. This CDR3 comprises 14 residues. The CDR3 protein is CASRGGSQTGELFF. CDR3 in DNA: TGCGCCAGCAGGGGGGGATCACAAACCGGGGAGCTGTTTTTT. Complete variable domain (other parts from reference TRBV5-1 and TRBJ2-2): KAGVTQTPRYLIKTRGQQVTLSCSPISGHRSVSWYQQTPGQGLQFLFEYFSETQRNKGNFPGRFSGRQFSNSRSEMNVSTLELGDSALYLCASRGGSQTGELFFGEGSRLTVL.

The chain recombines TRBV5-1 with TRBJ2-3; 11 bases match TRBD2. The CDR3 extends over 17 amino acids. Losses at the gene ends were 4 bases for V and 2 bases for J; bases not matched to a gene: 9. CDR1 and CDR2 from the germline V gene are SGHRS and YFSETQ. The CDR3 region is CASSSRLAGINTDTQYF. CDR3 nucleotides: TGCGCCAGCAGCAGCAGACTAGCGGGAATTAACACAGATACGCAGTATTTT.

J is TRBJ2-1 and V is TRBV7-9; 9 nucleotides align to TRBD1. Germline CDR1 is SEHNR and CDR2 is FQNEAQ (reference sequence). J was trimmed by 5 bases and V by 3 bases; bases with no gene match: 5. This CDR3 has 15 amino acids. The CDR3 nucleotides read TGTGCCAGCAGCTTTTGGGGACAGGGTCACAATGAGCAGTTCTTC. Translating gives CASSFWGQGHNEQFF. Full variable domain (outside the CDR3, taken from reference TRBV7-9 and TRBJ2-1): DTGVSQNPRHKITKRGQNVTFRCDPISEHNRLYWYRQTLGQGPEFLTYFQNEAQLEKSRLLSDRFSAERPKGSFSTLEIQRTEQGDSAMYLCASSFWGQGHNEQFFGPGTRLTVL.

The chain recombines TRBV19 with TRBJ2-1; 10 positions agree with TRBD1. The CDR3 spans 18 residues. Germline values: CDR1 LNHDA, CDR2 SQIVND (reference sequence). With V trimmed by 3 bases and J by 7 bases, 15 bases remained unmatched. The CDR3 coding sequence is TGTGCCAGTAGTATCCCTTCTACCCGGGACAGGGGAGCGAATGAGCAGTTCTTC. Translation gives CASSIPSTRDRGANEQFF.

J is TRBJ1-2 and V is TRBV11-2, with D perhaps TRBD1 (6 bases). The CDR3 length is 13 residues. CDR1 is SGHAT and CDR2 is FQNNGV in the germline V gene. The V gene lost 2 bases and the J gene lost 3 bases, with 7 bases spanning the gap. The CDR3 nucleotides read TGTGCCAGCAGCTTATCAGGGGACTATGGCTACACCTTC. Amino acid sequence: CASSLSGDYGYTF.

This clone came up once. The chain combines TRBV27 with TRBJ1-2; 7 bases are shared with TRBD1. J lost 3 bases, V lost 4 bases, and 8 bases had no gene match. Germline CDR1 reads MNHEY; CDR2 reads SMNVEV (reference sequence). The CDR3 sequence is 15 residues long. CDR3 DNA sequence: TGTGCCAGCAGTTCACAAGGGGGCTTCGACTATGGCTACACCTTC. This codes for CASSSQGGFDYGYTF.

This clone was detected only once. The chain employs TRBV9 and TRBJ1-4, with D hard to call. Germline CDR1 SGDLS, CDR2 YYNGEE. The V and J ends lost 2 bases and 8 bases respectively, with 10 bases between them. The CDR3 runs 13 residues. The CDR3 DNA is TGTGCCAGCAGCGTGTCTACGGGGGAAAAACTGTTTTTT. It yields the protein CASSVSTGEKLFF.

The chain recombines TRBV7-2 with TRBJ2-3, with TRBD2 identical over 9 bases. Germline CDR1 reads SGHTA; CDR2 reads FQGNSA. The CDR3 contains 15 residues. J gave up 2 bases and V 5 bases, and 5 bases lay outside the gene matches. CDR3 sequence: CASSESGRTTDTQYF. Written as DNA, the CDR3 is TGTGCCAGCAGCGAAAGCGGGAGGACCACAGATACGCAGTATTTT.

The genes are TRBV6-6 and TRBJ2-7; D call uncertain. This CDR3 has 12 amino acids. Trimming cost V 3 bases and J 3 bases, with 6 bases left between them. Germline V gives CDR1 MNHNY, CDR2 SVGAGI (reference sequence). The CDR3 DNA is TGTGCCAGCAGTTATACGGGCTACGAGCAGTACTTC. Its translation is CASSYTGYEQYF.

This chain joins TRBV7-8 and TRBJ2-2; D unresolved. Looked up from germline, CDR1 is SGHVS and CDR2 is FQNEAQ. The germline V and J ends were trimmed by 1 base and 5 bases, with 8 bases remaining between them. This CDR3 spans 14 amino acids. The CDR3 spells CASSLVVVTGELFF. In nucleotides, the CDR3 is TGTGCCAGCAGCTTAGTAGTGGTGACCGGGGAGCTGTTTTTT.

This clone appeared a few times. CDR3 DNA sequence: TGTGCCAGCACCGTGGGCCTCATAGGGGGTAACACTGAAGCTTTCTTT. Its protein product is CASTVGLIGGNTEAFF. V is TRBV5-8 and J is TRBJ1-1, with D perhaps TRBD1 (6 bases). V was clipped by 6 bases and J by 2 bases, with 20 bases between them. CDR3 length equals 16 residues. Germline assignment: CDR1 SGHTS and CDR2 YDEGEE. Filled out from reference TRBV5-8 and TRBJ1-1, the complete variable domain reads EAGVTQSPTHLIKTRGQQATLRCSPISGHTSVYWYQQALGLGLQFLLWYDEGEERNRGNFPPRFSGRQFPNYSSELNVNALELEDSALYLCASTVGLIGGNTEAFFGQGTRLTVV.

This chain connects TRBV6-6 to TRBJ2-1, with D unclear. The CDR3 is 14 amino acids. Trimming left V 6 bases short and J 4 bases short, with 13 bases between. Germline-derived CDR1 and CDR2 are MNHNY and SVGAGI (reference sequence). For the CDR3, the DNA is TGTGCCAGCAGCATAGCTGAGGCATACAATGAGCAGTTCTTC. Encoded protein: CASSIAEAYNEQFF.

The chain has TRBV3-1 (or the pseudogene TRBV3-2) and TRBJ2-7; perhaps TRBD2 as D (6 bases). This CDR3 is built from 15 residues. The ends were cut back, 0 bases at V and 4 bases at J, with 13 bases in the middle. Germline values: CDR1 LGHDT, CDR2 YNNKEL (reference sequence). The CDR3 sequence is CASSQELAGDYEQYF. The CDR3 bases are TGTGCCAGCAGCCAAGAACTAGCTGGGGATTACGAGCAGTACTTC.